Below, 17 T cell receptor beta chains from the same sample are listed, as sequenced in a study of CD8+ T cells in alopecia areata. Treatment given: oral pan-JAK inhibitor, 5-10 mg twice daily. The authors extracted RNA and reverse transcribed it into cDNA as the sequencing template. Assay used: immunoSEQ multiplex PCR; TCRdb lists only in-frame clones, some missing. In the table there are more than 150,000 clones, about three fifths of which are singletons. This material consisted of CD4+ T cells sorted from blood, taken at week 4, from a patient treated with tofacitinib. These receptors all come from a human donor with alopecia areata.

A few counts support this clone. The chain carries TRBV7-3 and TRBJ1-2, with a possible D match to TRBD1 (6 bases). V lost 3 bases, J lost 4 bases, and 21 bases lay in between. The germline V gene has CDR1 SGHTA and CDR2 FQGTGA. The CDR3 runs 17 residues. Here the CDR3 reads CASSFSPHRETGYGYTF. The CDR3 DNA sequence: TGTGCCAGCAGCTTCTCCCCCCACAGGGAGACGGGCTATGGCTACACCTTC.

The chain employs TRBV2 and TRBJ2-5; 14 bases are shared with TRBD2. The CDR3 has 16 amino acids. CDR1 and CDR2 from the germline V gene are SNHLY and FYNNEI. Germline trimming cut 5 bases from V and 2 bases from J; bases unmatched to any gene: 4. In DNA, the CDR3 is TGTGCCAGCAGTCTAAGACTAGCGGGGGGGCAAGAGACCCAGTACTTC. Translated, it gives CASSLRLAGGQETQYF.

This chain links TRBV4-1 with TRBJ2-5, with D possibly TRBD2 on 6 matching bases. V dropped 0 bases and J dropped 7 bases, with 12 bases sitting between them. This CDR3 is built from 14 residues. The V gene's germline CDR1 is MGHRA and CDR2 YSYEKL. CDR3 DNA: TGCGCCAGCAGCCAAGACCTAGTCGGGGGGACCCAGTACTTC. Amino acid sequence: CASSQDLVGGTQYF.

The gene calls are TRBV29-1 and TRBJ1-2; D possibly corresponds to TRBD1 (6 bases). V lost 4 bases, J lost 2 bases, and 8 bases lay in between. Germline loops: CDR1 SQVTM, CDR2 ANQGSEA. CDR3 length: 12 residues. The CDR3 spells CSVATGNYGYTF. CDR3 in DNA: TGCAGCGTTGCAACAGGGAACTATGGCTACACCTTC.

This clone was detected a few times. The chain has TRBV7-9 and TRBJ1-1, with 9 nucleotides matching TRBD1. Losses at the gene ends were 3 bases for V and 7 bases for J; bases not matched to a gene: 3. CDR3 length: 13 amino acids. Germline-derived CDR1 and CDR2 are SEHNR and FQNEAQ (reference sequence). CDR3 region: CASSFRDRVEAFF. CDR3 nucleotides: TGTGCCAGCAGCTTTAGGGACAGGGTTGAAGCTTTCTTT.

In this sample, this clone turned up a few times. The chain is built from TRBV5-1 and TRBJ2-5, with D perhaps TRBD1 or TRBD2 (6 bases each). Germline CDR1 SGHRS, CDR2 YFSETQ. The CDR3 loop spans 17 amino acids. Trimming took 0 bases from V and 2 from J, leaving 17 bases between them. The CDR3 DNA is TGCGCCAGCAGCTTGGCCAGGGGCGCGGCGGGACAAGAGACCCAGTACTTC. It is translated as CASSLARGAAGQETQYF.

This rearrangement joins TRBV6-5 to TRBJ2-2; the D gene could be TRBD1 or TRBD2 (5 bases each). The length of the CDR3 is 15 residues. Between the trimmed V and J ends, which lost 6 bases and 0 bases, there was a span of 11 bases. Germline loops: CDR1 MNHEY, CDR2 SVGAGI. DNA of the CDR3: TGTGCCAGCAGGGGGGATTTCGCGAACACCGGGGAGCTGTTTTTT. This codes for CASRGDFANTGELFF.

The chain uses TRBV29-1 and TRBJ1-1, with D perhaps matching TRBD1 (5 bases). Germline lookup yields CDR1 SQVTM and CDR2 ANQGSEA. V lost 6 bases and J 3 bases, leaving 14 bases between the germline ends. The CDR3 consists of 13 residues. CDR3 nucleotide sequence: TGCAGCGTCGTCCGCGGAGGGGACACTGAAGCTTTCTTT. Its translation: CSVVRGGDTEAFF.

This chain joins TRBV4-1 and TRBJ2-7, with TRBD1 identical over 8 bases. V shed 4 bases, J shed 2 bases, and the junction held 13 bases outside the gene matches. CDR3 length equals 17 residues. Germline lookup yields CDR1 MGHRA and CDR2 YSYEKL. CDR3 bases: TGCGCCAGCAGCCCTCGGTGGTCGGACAGGGTTCCCTACGAGCAGTACTTC. Translating gives CASSPRWSDRVPYEQYF.

The chain has TRBV30 and TRBJ2-2; D is perhaps TRBD1 (6 bases). Germline V CDR1 and CDR2: GTSNPN, SVGIG (reference sequence). The CDR3 totals 15 residues. The V end was cut by 4 bases, the J end by 1 base, with 13 bases between. Written as DNA, the CDR3 is TGTGCCTGGATTGAAACAGGGCTGAACACCGGGGAGCTGTTTTTT. This gives the protein CAWIETGLNTGELFF.

The rearrangement joins TRBV29-1 to TRBJ2-5; the match to TRBD2 covers 13 bases. CDR3 length equals 13 residues. V dropped 8 bases and J dropped 5; count of bases not matched to a gene: 5. Germline V lookup: CDR1 SQVTM, CDR2 ANQGSEA. In DNA, the CDR3 is TGCAGCTTACTAGCGGGGGGGCTGGAGACCCAGTACTTC. Translated: CSLLAGGLETQYF.

The rearrangement links TRBV18 to TRBJ1-5; TRBD1 might be the D (5 bases). The germline V gene has CDR1 KGHSH and CDR2 LQKENI. The CDR3 length is 14 residues. Trimming took off 3 bases at V and 7 bases at J, with 13 bases between the two ends. CDR3 bases: TGTGCCAGCTCACCTTCAGGGTCGGGGCAGCCCCAGCATTTT. Translated, it gives CASSPSGSGQPQHF.

This clone was picked up one time. The chain carries TRBV30 and TRBJ2-7, with 8 nucleotides matching TRBD2. This CDR3 comprises 14 residues. Germline V gives CDR1 GTSNPN, CDR2 SVGIG (reference sequence). With 1 base clipped from V and 2 bases from J, the junction kept 4 bases outside the gene matches. The CDR3 is CAWSEAGAPYEQYF. In nucleotides, the CDR3 is TGTGCCTGGAGTGAAGCGGGGGCTCCCTACGAGCAGTACTTC.

V is TRBV28 and J is TRBJ1-6, with 7 bases identical to TRBD1. J lost 5 bases, V lost 7 bases, and 5 bases had no gene match. Germline CDR1 is MDHEN and CDR2 is SYDVKM. The CDR3 covers 14 residues. The CDR3 spells CASIQGQNNSPLHF. The CDR3 nucleotides read TGTGCCAGCATCCAGGGACAGAATAATTCACCCCTCCACTTT.

The chain has TRBV28 and TRBJ1-5, with D possibly being TRBD1 (6 bases). This CDR3 region has 14 residues. Trimming left V 5 bases short and J 3 bases short, with 11 bases between. CDR1 is MDHEN, CDR2 SYDVKM, per germline. The CDR3 sequence: CASSVQGYNQPQHF. The CDR3 DNA is TGTGCCAGCAGTGTACAGGGTTACAATCAGCCCCAGCATTTT.

V and J are TRBV4-3 and TRBJ1-1; D not certain. The V gene lost 0 bases and the J gene lost 3 bases, with 8 bases spanning the gap. This CDR3 region has 14 residues. The germline V gene has CDR1 LGHNA and CDR2 YSLEER. The CDR3 sequence is CASSQDRWDTEAFF. The CDR3 coding sequence is TGCGCCAGCAGCCAAGATCGTTGGGACACTGAAGCTTTCTTT.

The chain is built from TRBV30 and TRBJ1-5; 7 nucleotides line up with TRBD1. The CDR3 length is 13 residues. Germline V gene lookup returns CDR1 GTSNPN and CDR2 SVGIG (reference sequence). The V and J ends lost 3 bases and 4 bases, in that order; junction bases with no gene match: 3. Here the CDR3 DNA reads TGTGCCTGGAGCCAGACAGGGAATCAGCCCCAGCATTTT. Its translation is CAWSQTGNQPQHF.